These 2 T cell receptor beta chains were all obtained from the same sample, sequenced in a study of T cell responses to AZD1222 COVID-19 vaccine. TCRdb's table, derived via immunoSEQ multiplex PCR, lists solely in-frame clones and lacks some. The table has about 110,000 clones, approximately 90% seen once. The sequences come from peripheral blood, collected on day 0 of AZD1222 vaccination. The receptor source for this set is an adult in good health.

The chain joins TRBV6-2 or TRBV6-3 to TRBJ1-2; D gene unclear. With 5 bases removed from V and 6 bases from J, the gap between germline ends came to 7 bases. The germline CDR1 and CDR2 sequences are MNHEY and SVGEGT. This CDR3 is built from 11 residues. CDR3 sequence: CASSPLHGYTF. The CDR3 region has the DNA TGTGCCAGCAGTCCGCTACATGGCTACACCTTC.

The V call is TRBV6-5, the J call TRBJ2-3, with TRBD1 matching over 11 bases. The germline gives CDR1 MNHEY, CDR2 SVGAGI. CDR3 length: 16 amino acids. After removal of 2 bases from V and 2 bases from J, the junction contained 3 bases not matched to a gene. The CDR3 bases are TGTGCCAGCAGTTACGTAGGACAGGGGGCCACAGATACGCAGTATTTT. Its translation: CASSYVGQGATDTQYF.